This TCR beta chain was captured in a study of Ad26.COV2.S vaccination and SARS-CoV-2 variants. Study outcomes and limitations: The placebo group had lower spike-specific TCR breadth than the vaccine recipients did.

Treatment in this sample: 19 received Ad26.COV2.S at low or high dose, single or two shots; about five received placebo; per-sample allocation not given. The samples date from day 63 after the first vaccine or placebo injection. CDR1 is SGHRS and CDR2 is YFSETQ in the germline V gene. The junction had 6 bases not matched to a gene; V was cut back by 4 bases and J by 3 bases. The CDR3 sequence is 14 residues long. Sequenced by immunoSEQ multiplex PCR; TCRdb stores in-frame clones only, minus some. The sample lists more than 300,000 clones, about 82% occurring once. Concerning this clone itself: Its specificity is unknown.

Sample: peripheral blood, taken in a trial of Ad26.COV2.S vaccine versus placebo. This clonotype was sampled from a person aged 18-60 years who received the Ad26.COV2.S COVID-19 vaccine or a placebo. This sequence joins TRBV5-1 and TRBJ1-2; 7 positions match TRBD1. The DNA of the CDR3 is TGCGCCAGCAGCCCTTCCGGGACAGACTATGGCTACACCTTC. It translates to CASSPSGTDYGYTF. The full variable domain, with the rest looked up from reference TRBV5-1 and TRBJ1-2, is KAGVTQTPRYLIKTRGQQVTLSCSPISGHRSVSWYQQTPGQGLQFLFEYFSETQRNKGNFPGRFSGRQFSNSRSEMNVSTLELGDSALYLCASSPSGTDYGYTFGSGTRLTVV.